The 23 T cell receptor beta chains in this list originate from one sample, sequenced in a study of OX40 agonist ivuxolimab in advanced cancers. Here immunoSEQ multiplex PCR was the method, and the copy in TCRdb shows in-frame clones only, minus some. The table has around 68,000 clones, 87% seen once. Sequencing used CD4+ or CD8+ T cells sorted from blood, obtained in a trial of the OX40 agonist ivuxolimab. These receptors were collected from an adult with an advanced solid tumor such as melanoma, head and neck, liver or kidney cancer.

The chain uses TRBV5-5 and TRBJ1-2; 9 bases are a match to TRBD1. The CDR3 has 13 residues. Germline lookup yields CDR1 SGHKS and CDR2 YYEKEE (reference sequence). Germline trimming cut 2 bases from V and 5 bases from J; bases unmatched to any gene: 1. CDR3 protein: CASSFDRGYGYTF. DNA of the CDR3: TGTGCCAGCAGCTTCGACAGGGGGTATGGCTACACCTTC.

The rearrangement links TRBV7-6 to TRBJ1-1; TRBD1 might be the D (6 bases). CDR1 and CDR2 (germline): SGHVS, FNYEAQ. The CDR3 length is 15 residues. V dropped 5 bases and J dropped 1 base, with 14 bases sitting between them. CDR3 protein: CASSPGGLPNTEAFF. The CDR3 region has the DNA TGTGCCAGCAGCCCCGGGGGGCTTCCGAACACTGAAGCTTTCTTT.

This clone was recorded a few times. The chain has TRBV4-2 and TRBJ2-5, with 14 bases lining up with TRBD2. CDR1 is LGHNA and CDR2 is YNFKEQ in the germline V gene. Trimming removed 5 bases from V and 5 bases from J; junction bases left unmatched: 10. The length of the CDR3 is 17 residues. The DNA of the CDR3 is TGTGCCAGCAGCATACGACTAGCGGGGGGGCTTGAGGAGACCCAGTACTTC. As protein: CASSIRLAGGLEETQYF.

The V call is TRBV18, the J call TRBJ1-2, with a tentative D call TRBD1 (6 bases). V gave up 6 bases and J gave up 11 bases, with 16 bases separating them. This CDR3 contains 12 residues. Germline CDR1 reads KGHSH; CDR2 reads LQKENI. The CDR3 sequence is CASSTDGQSYTF. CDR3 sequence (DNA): TGTGCCAGCTCCACGGACGGACAGTCTTACACCTTC.

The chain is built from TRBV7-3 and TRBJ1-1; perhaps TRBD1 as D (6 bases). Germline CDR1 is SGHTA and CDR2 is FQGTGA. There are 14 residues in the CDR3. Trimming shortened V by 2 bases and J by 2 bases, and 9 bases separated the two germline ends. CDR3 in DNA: TGTGCCAGCAGCTTACTAGGGGGAAACACTGAAGCTTTCTTT. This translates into CASSLLGGNTEAFF.

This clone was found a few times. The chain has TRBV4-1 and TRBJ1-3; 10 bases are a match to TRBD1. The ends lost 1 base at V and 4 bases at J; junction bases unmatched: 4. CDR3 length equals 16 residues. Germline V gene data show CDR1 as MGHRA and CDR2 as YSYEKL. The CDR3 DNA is TGCGCCAGCAGCCAAGGACAGGGGGCTCGGGGAAACACCATATATTTT. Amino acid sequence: CASSQGQGARGNTIYF.

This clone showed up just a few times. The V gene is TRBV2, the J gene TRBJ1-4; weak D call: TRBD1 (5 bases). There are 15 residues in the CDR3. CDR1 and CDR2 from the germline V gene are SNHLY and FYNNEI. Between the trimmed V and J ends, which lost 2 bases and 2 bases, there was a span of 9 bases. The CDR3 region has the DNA TGTGCCAGCAGTGAACCGGGACGGACTAATGAAAAACTGTTTTTT. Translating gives CASSEPGRTNEKLFF. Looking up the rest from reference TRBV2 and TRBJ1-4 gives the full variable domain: EPEVTQTPSHQVTQMGQEVILRCVPISNHLYFYWYRQILGQKVEFLVSFYNNEISEKSEIFDDQFSVERPDGSNFTLKIRSTKLEDSAMYFCASSEPGRTNEKLFFGSGTQLSVL.

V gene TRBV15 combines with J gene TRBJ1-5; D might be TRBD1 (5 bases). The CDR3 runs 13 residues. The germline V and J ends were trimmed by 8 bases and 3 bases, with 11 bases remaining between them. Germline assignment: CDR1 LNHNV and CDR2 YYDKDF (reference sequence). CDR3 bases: TGTGCCACCGGAGGGGTTAACAATCAGCCCCAGCATTTT. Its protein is CATGGVNNQPQHF.

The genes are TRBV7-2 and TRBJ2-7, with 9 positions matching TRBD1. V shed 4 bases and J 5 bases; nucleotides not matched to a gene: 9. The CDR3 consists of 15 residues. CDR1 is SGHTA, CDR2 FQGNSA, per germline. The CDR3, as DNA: TGTGCCAGCAGCTCACCGGGACAGGGCTTCAACGAGCAGTACTTC. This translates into CASSSPGQGFNEQYF.

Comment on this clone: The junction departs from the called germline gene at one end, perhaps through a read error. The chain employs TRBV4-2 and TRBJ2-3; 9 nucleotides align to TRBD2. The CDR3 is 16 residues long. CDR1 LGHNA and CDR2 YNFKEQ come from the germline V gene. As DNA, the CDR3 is TGTGCCAGCAGCGAAGAGGGACTAGCTAACACAGATACGCAGTATTTT. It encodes CASSEEGLANTDTQYF.

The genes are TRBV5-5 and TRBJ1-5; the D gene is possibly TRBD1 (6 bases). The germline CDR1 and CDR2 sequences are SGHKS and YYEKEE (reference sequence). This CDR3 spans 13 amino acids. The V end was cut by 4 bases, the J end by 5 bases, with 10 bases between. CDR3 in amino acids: CASSRRTDQPQHF. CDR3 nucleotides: TGTGCCAGCAGCCGGCGGACAGATCAGCCCCAGCATTTT.

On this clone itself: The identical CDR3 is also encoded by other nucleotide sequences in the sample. DNA of the CDR3: TGCGCCAGCAGCTTGGGCGGGAGGGGTAACTATGGCTACACCTTC. It encodes CASSLGGRGNYGYTF. V usage is TRBV5-1 and J usage is TRBJ1-2; D is perhaps TRBD1 (5 bases). Germline V gene lookup returns CDR1 SGHRS and CDR2 YFSETQ. V shed 0 bases and J shed 1 base, with 10 bases lying between them. The CDR3 is made up of 15 amino acids.

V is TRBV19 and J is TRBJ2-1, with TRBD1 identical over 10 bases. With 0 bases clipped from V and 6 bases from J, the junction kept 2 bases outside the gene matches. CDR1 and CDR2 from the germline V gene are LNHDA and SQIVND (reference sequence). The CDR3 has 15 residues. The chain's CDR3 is CASSIEGTGANEQFF. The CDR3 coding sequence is TGTGCCAGTAGTATAGAGGGGACAGGGGCCAATGAGCAGTTCTTC.

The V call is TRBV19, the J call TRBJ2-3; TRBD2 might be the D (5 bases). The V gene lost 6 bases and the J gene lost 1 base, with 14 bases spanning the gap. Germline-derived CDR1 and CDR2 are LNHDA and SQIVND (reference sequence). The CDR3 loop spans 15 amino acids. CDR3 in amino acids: CASSLGWGGTDTQYF. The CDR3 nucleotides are TGTGCCAGTAGCTTAGGATGGGGAGGCACAGATACGCAGTATTTT.

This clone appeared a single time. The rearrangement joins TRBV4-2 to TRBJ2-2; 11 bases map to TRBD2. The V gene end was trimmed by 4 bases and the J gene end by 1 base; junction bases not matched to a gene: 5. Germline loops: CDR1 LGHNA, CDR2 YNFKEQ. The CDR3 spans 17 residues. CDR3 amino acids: CASSRASGGRNTGELFF. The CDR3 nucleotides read TGTGCCAGCAGCCGAGCTAGCGGGGGGCGGAACACCGGGGAGCTGTTTTTT.

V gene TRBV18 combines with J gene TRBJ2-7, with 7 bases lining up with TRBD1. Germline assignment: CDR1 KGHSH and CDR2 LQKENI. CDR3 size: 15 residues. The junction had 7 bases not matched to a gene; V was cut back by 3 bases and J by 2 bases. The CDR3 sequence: CASSPRTGSTYEQYF. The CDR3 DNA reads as TGTGCCAGCTCACCGAGGACAGGAAGCACCTACGAGCAGTACTTC.

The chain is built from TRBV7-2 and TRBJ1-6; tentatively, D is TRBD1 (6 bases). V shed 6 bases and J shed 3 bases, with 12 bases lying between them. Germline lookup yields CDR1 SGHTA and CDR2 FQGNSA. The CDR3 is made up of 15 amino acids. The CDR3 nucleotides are TGTGCCAGCAGATCCATACAGGGCTATAATTCACCCCTCCACTTT. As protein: CASRSIQGYNSPLHF.

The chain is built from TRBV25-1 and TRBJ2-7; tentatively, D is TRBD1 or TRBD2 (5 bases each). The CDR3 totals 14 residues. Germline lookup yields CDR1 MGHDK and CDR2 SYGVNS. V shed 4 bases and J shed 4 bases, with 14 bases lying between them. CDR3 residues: CASSGQGRGYEQYF. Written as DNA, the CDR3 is TGTGCCAGCAGTGGGCAGGGTCGGGGTTACGAGCAGTACTTC.

For the CDR3, the DNA is TGTGCGTCTGGCTCCTACGAGCAGTACTTC. Its protein product is CASGSYEQYF. This chain links TRBV19 with TRBJ2-7, with no clear D. The germline CDR1 and CDR2 sequences are LNHDA and SQIVND (reference sequence). The length of the CDR3 is 10 residues. The variable domain in full, completed from reference TRBV19 and TRBJ2-7, reads DGGITQSPKYLFRKEGQNVTLSCEQNLNHDAMYWYRQDPGQGLRLIYYSQIVNDFQKGDIAEGYSVSREKKESFPLTVTSAQKNPTAFYLCASGSYEQYFGPGTRLTVT.

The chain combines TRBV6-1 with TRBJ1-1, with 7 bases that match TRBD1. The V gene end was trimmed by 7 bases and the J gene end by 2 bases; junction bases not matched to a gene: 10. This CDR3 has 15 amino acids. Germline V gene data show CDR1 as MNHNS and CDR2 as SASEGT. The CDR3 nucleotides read TGTGCCAGCAACAGCCGACAGGGCAGAAACACTGAAGCTTTCTTT. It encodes CASNSRQGRNTEAFF.

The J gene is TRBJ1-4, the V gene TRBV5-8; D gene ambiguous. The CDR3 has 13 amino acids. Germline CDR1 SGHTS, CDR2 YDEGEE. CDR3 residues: CAIRAPFNEKLFF. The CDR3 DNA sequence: TGTGCAATCCGGGCCCCCTTTAATGAAAAACTGTTTTTT.

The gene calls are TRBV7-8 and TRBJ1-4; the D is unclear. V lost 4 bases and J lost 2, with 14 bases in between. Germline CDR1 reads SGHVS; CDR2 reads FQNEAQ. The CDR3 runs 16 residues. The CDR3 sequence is CASSSKRVSTNEKLFF. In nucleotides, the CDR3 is TGTGCCAGCAGCTCCAAGCGGGTATCTACTAATGAAAAACTGTTTTTT. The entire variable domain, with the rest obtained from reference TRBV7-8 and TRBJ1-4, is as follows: GAGVSQSPRYKVAKRGQDVALRCDPISGHVSLFWYQQALGQGPEFLTYFQNEAQLDKSGLPSDRFFAERPEGSVSTLKIQRTQQEDSAVYLCASSSKRVSTNEKLFFGSGTQLSVL.

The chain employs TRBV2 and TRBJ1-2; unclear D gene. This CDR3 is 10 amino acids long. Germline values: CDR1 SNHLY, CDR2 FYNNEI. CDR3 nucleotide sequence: TGTGCGAGCGGTGACTATGGCTACACCTTC. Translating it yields CASGDYGYTF.